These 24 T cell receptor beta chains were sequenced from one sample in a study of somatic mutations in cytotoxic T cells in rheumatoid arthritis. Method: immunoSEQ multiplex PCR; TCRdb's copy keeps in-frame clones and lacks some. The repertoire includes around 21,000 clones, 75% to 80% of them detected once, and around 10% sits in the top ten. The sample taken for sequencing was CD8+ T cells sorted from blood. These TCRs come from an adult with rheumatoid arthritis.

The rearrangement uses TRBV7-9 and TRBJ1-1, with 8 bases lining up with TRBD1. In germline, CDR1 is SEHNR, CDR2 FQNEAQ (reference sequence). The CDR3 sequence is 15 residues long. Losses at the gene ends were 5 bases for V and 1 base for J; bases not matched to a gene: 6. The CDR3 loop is CASSVTGQGNTEAFF. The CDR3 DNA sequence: TGTGCCAGCAGCGTAACCGGACAGGGGAACACTGAAGCTTTCTTT.

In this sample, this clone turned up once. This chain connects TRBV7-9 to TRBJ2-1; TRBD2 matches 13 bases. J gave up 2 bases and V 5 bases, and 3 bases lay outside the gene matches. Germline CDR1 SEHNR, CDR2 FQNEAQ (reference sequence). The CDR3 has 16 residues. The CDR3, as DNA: TGTGCCAGCAGCACGACTAGCGGGAGGCCCTACAATGAGCAGTTCTTC. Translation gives CASSTTSGRPYNEQFF.

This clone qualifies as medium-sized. CDR3 loop: CASSVAYRGGEQYF. The CDR3 DNA reads TGTGCCAGCAGCGTAGCTTACAGGGGCGGCGAGCAGTACTTC. V and J are TRBV9 and TRBJ2-7; 7 bases are shared with TRBD1. The CDR3 extends over 14 amino acids. Looked up from germline, CDR1 is SGDLS and CDR2 is YYNGEE. Trimming removed 0 bases from V and 6 bases from J; junction bases left unmatched: 6.

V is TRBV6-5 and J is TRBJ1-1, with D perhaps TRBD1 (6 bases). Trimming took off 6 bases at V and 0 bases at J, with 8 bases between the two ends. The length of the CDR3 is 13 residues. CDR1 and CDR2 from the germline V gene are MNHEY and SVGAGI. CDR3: CASRTGVNTEAFF. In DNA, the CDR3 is TGTGCCAGCAGGACAGGAGTGAACACTGAAGCTTTCTTT.

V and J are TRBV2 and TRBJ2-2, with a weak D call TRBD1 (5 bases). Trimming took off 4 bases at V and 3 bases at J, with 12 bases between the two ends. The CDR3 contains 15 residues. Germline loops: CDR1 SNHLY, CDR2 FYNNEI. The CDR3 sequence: CASSVGQGYTGELFF. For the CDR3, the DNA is TGTGCCAGCAGTGTTGGTCAGGGATACACCGGGGAGCTGTTTTTT.

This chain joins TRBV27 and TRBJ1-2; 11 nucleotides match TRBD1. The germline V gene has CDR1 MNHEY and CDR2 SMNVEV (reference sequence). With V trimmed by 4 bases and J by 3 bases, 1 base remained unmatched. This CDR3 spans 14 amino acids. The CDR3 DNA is TGTGCCAGCAGTTGGGGACAGGGGGACTATGGCTACACCTTC. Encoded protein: CASSWGQGDYGYTF.

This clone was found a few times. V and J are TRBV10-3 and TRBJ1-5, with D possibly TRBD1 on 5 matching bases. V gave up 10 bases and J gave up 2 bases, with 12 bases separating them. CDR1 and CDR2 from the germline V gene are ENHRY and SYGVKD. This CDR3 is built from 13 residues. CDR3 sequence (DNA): TGTGCCACGCAGGGAGGAGGCAATCAGCCCCAGCATTTT. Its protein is CATQGGGNQPQHF.

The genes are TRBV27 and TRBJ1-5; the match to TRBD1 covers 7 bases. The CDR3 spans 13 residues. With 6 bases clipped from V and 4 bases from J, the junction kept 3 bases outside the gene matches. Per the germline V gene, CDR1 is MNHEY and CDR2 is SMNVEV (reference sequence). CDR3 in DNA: TGTGCCAGCAGAGGACAGGTGAATCAGCCCCAGCATTTT. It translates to CASRGQVNQPQHF.

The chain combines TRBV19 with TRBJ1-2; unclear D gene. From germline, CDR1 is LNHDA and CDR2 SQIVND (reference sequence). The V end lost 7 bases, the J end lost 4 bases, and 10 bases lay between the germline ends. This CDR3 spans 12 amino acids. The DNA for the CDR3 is TGTGCCAGTACCCCGGGGTCCTATGGCTACACCTTC. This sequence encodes CASTPGSYGYTF.

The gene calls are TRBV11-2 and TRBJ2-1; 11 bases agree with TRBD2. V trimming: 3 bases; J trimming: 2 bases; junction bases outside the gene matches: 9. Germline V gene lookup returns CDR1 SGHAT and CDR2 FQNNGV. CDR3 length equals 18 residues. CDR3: CASSLTPSTSGTYNEQFF. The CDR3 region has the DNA TGTGCCAGCAGCTTGACACCCTCGACTAGCGGGACCTACAATGAGCAGTTCTTC.

CDR3 protein: CASSFSAGGYQETQYF. CDR3 DNA sequence: TGTGCCAGCAGCTTTAGCGCGGGGGGGTACCAAGAGACCCAGTACTTC. The V and J genes are TRBV7-8 and TRBJ2-5; 9 bases are a match to TRBD2. The CDR3 is 16 residues long. With V trimmed by 3 bases and J by 0 bases, 5 bases remained unmatched. The germline CDR1 and CDR2 sequences are SGHVS and FQNEAQ.

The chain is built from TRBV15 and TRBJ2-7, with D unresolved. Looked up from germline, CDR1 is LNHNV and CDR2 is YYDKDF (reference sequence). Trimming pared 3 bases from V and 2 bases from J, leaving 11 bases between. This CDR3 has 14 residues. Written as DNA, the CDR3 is TGTGCCACCAGCAGCTTGGGCCAGACCTACGAGCAGTACTTC. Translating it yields CATSSLGQTYEQYF.

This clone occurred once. The CDR3 reads CASSSGRNTEAFF. CDR3 nucleotides: TGCGCCAGCAGCTCGGGGAGAAACACTGAAGCTTTCTTT. The rearrangement links TRBV5-1 to TRBJ1-1; unclear D gene. Germline CDR1 reads SGHRS; CDR2 reads YFSETQ. V dropped 3 bases and J dropped 2 bases, with 8 bases sitting between them. CDR3 length: 13 amino acids.

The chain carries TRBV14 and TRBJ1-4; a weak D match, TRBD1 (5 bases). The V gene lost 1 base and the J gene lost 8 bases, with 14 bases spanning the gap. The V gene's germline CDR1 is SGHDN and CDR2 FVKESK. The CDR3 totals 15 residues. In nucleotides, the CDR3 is TGTGCCAGCAGCCAAGGGTGGGACCCGAAGGAAAAACTGTTTTTT. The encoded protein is CASSQGWDPKEKLFF.

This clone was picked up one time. CDR3 in amino acids: CAISEGMQPQHF. The CDR3 DNA sequence: TGTGCCATCAGTGAGGGGATGCAGCCCCAGCATTTT. The chain joins TRBV10-3 to TRBJ1-5; no definite D call. Trimming removed 2 bases from V and 7 bases from J, with 6 bases in between. The CDR3 extends over 12 amino acids. Germline V CDR1 and CDR2: ENHRY, SYGVKD.

The CDR3 spells CASTPGRGSNQPQHF. The CDR3, as DNA: TGTGCCAGCACCCCTGGGAGAGGTAGCAATCAGCCCCAGCATTTT. The chain combines TRBV28 with TRBJ1-5; D is unclear. The V and J ends lost 7 bases and 0 bases respectively, with 13 bases between them. Germline V CDR1 and CDR2: MDHEN, SYDVKM. The CDR3 covers 15 residues. Drawing the rest from reference TRBV28 and TRBJ1-5, the complete variable domain is DVKVTQSSRYLVKRTGEKVFLECVQDMDHENMFWYRQDPGLGLRLIYFSYDVKMKEKGDIPEGYSVSREKKERFSLILESASTNQTSMYLCASTPGRGSNQPQHFGDGTRLSIL.

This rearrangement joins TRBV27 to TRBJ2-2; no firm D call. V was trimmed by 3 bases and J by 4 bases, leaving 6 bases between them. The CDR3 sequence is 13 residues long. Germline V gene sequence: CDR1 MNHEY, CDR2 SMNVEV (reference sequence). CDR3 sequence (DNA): TGTGCCAGCAGTTTCTTTTCCACCGGGGAGCTGTTTTTT. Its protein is CASSFFSTGELFF.

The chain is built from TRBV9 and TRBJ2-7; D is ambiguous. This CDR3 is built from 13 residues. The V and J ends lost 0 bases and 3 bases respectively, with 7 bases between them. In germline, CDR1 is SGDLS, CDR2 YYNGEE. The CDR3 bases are TGTGCCAGCAGCGTAGAACCGTTCTACGAGCAGTACTTC. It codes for CASSVEPFYEQYF.

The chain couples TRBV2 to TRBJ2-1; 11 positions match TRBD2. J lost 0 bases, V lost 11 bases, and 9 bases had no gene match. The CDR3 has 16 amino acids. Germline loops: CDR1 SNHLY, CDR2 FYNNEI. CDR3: CAPGTSGLFSYNEQFF. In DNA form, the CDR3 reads TGTGCCCCCGGGACTAGCGGCCTCTTCTCCTACAATGAGCAGTTCTTC.

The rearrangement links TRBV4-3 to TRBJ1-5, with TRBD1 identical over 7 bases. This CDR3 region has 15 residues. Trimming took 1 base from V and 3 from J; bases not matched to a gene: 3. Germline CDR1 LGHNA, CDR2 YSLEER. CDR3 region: CASSQGTGYNQPQHF. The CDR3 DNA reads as TGCGCCAGCAGCCAAGGGACAGGTTACAATCAGCCCCAGCATTTT.

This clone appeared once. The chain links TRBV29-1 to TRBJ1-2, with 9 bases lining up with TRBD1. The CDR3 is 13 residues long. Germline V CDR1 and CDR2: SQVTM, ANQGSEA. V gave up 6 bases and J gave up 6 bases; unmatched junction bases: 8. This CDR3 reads CSVDRGDVDGYTF. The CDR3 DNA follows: TGCAGCGTCGACAGGGGGGACGTCGATGGCTACACCTTC.

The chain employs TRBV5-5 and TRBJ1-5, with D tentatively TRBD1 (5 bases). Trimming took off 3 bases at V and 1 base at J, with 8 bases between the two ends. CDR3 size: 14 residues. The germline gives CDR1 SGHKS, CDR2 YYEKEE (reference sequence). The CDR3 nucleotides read TGTGCCAGCAGCTCCGACAGAAGCAATCAGCCCCAGCATTTT. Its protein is CASSSDRSNQPQHF.

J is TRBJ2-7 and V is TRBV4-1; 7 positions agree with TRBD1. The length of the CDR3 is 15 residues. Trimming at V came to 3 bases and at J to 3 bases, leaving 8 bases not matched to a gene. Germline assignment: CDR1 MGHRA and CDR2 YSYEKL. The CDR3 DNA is TGCGCCAGCAGCCAGTACGAGACAGGGAACTACGAGCAGTACTTC. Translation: CASSQYETGNYEQYF.

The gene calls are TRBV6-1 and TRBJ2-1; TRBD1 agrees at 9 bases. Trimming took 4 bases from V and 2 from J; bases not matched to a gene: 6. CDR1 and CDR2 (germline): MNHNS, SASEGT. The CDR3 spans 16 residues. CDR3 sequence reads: CASSARTGETYNEQFF. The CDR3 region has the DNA TGTGCCAGCAGTGCCCGGACAGGGGAAACCTACAATGAGCAGTTCTTC.